This section outlines one T cell receptor (beta chain) sequence together with its context. Antigen unknown. The method was immunoSEQ multiplex PCR; TCRdb's version includes in-frame clones alone and lacks a portion of them. This table holds some 41,000 clones, less than 95% found once. This sample stems from a study of T cells in tuberculosis. At the level of the study: In South Africa, adults with active tuberculosis were compared with IGRA-negative and latently infected IGRA-positive adolescents.

The germline gives CDR1 SEHNR, CDR2 FQNEAQ (reference sequence). CDR3 length: 18 amino acids. V lost 5 bases to trimming and J lost 6 bases; unmatched junction nucleotides: 19. Study conclusions and caveats: The TCR-beta difference was not significant; alpha differences partly reflected length. Samples were chosen by availability of cryopreserved specimens. GMM-specific TCRs were nearer to active tuberculosis alpha repertoires, suggesting expansion.

The sample comprised PBMCs. The TCR originated in a donor aged 10-29 years with latent tuberculosis or without tuberculosis infection. Some clones in this sample may be carry-over from other donors' samples. The chain links TRBV7-9 to TRBJ2-7; 10 bases agree with TRBD2. The CDR3: CASSPPAWTGTSESEQYF. The CDR3 DNA is TGTGCCAGCAGCCCACCCGCGTGGACCGGGACTAGCGAGTCCGAGCAGTACTTC. The full variable domain, rest sourced from reference TRBV7-9 and TRBJ2-7, is DTGVSQNPRHKITKRGQNVTFRCDPISEHNRLYWYRQTLGQGPEFLTYFQNEAQLEKSRLLSDRFSAERPKGSFSTLEIQRTEQGDSAMYLCASSPPAWTGTSESEQYFGPGTRLTVT.